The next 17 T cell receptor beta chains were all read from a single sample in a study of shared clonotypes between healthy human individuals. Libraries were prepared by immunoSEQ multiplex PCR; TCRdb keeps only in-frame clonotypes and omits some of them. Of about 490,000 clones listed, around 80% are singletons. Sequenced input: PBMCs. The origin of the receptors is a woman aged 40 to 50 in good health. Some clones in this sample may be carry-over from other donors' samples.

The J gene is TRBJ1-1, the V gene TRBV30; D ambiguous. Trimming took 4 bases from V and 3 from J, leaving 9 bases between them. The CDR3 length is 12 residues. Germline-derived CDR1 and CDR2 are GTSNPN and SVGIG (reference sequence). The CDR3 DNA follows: TGTGCCTGGATTCGGGAGGACACTGAAGCTTTCTTT. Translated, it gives CAWIREDTEAFF.

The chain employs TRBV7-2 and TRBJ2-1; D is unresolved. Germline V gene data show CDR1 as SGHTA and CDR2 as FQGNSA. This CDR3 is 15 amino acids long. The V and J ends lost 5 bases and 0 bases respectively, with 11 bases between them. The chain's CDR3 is CASSPLRSSYNEQFF. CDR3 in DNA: TGTGCCAGCAGCCCACTTCGTAGCTCCTACAATGAGCAGTTCTTC.

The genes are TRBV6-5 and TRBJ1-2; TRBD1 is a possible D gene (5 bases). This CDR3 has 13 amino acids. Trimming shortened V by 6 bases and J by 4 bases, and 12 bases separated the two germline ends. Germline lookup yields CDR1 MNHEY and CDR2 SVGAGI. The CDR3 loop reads CASRKDSLYGYTF. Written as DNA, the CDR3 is TGTGCCAGCAGAAAAGACAGCCTCTATGGCTACACCTTC.

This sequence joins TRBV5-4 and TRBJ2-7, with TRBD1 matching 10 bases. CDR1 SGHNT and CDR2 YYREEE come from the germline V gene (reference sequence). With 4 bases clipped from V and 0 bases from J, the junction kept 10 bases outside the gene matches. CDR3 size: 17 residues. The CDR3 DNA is TGTGCCAGCAGCGCGCCCCGGGGACAGGGGAGCTCCTACGAGCAGTACTTC. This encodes CASSAPRGQGSSYEQYF. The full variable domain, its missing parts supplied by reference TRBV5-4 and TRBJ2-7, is ETGVTQSPTHLIKTRGQQVTLRCSSQSGHNTVSWYQQALGQGPQFIFQYYREEENGRGNFPPRFSGLQFPNYSSELNVNALELDDSALYLCASSAPRGQGSSYEQYFGPGTRLTVT.

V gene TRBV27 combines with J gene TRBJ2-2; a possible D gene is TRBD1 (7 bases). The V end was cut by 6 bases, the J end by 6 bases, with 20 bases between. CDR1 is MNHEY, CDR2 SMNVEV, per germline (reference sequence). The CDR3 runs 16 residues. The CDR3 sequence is CASRSGGTARAGELFF. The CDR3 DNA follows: TGTGCCAGCAGGTCGGGCGGGACAGCAAGAGCCGGGGAGCTGTTTTTT.

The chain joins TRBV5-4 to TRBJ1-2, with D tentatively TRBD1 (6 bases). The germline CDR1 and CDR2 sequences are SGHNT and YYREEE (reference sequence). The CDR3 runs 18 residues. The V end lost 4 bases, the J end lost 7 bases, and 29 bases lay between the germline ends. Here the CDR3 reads CASSPVLGQIISVSGYTF. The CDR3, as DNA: TGTGCCAGCAGCCCCGTTCTTGGACAGATCATTAGTGTTTCTGGCTACACCTTC.

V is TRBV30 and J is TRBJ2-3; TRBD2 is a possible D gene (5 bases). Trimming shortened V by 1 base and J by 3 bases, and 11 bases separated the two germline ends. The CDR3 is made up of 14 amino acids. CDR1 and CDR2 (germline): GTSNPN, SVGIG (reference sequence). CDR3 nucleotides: TGTGCCTGGAGTGAGTGGGAGAGGACAGATACGCAGTATTTT. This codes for CAWSEWERTDTQYF.

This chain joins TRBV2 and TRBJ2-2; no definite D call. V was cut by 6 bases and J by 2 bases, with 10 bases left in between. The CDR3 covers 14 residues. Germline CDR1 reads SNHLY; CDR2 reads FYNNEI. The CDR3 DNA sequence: TGTGCCAGCAGGGGCGAGGCAAACACCGGGGAGCTGTTTTTT. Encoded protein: CASRGEANTGELFF.

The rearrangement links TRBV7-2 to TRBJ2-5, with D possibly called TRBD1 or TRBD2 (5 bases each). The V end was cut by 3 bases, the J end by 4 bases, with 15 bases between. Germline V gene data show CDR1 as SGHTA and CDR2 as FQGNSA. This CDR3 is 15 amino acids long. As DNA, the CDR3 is TGTGCCAGCAGCTTTGACGGGGACCCCCCAGAGACCCAGTACTTC. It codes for CASSFDGDPPETQYF.

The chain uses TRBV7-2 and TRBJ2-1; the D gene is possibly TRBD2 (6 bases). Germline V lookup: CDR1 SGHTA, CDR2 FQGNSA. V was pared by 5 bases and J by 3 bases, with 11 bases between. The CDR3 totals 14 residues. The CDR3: CASSRGGNYNEQFF. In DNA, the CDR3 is TGTGCCAGCAGCCGTGGGGGGAACTACAATGAGCAGTTCTTC.

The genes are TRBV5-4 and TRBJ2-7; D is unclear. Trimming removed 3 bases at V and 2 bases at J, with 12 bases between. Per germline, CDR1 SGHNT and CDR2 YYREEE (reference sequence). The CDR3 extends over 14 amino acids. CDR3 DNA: TGTGCCAGCAGCTCCGGGCTCTCCCCCTACGAGCAGTACTTC. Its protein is CASSSGLSPYEQYF. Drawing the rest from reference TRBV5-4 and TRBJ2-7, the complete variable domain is ETGVTQSPTHLIKTRGQQVTLRCSSQSGHNTVSWYQQALGQGPQFIFQYYREEENGRGNFPPRFSGLQFPNYSSELNVNALELDDSALYLCASSSGLSPYEQYFGPGTRLTVT.

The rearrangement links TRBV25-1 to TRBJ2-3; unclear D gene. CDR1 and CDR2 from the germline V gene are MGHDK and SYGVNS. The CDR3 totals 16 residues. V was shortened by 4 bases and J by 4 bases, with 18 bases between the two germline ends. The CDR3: CASSGPGSQGPDTQYF. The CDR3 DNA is TGTGCCAGCAGTGGCCCGGGCTCCCAAGGACCAGATACGCAGTATTTT.

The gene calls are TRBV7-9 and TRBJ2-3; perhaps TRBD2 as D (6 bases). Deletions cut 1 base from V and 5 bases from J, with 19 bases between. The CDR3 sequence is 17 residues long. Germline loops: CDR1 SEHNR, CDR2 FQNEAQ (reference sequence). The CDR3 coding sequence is TGTGCCAGCAGCTTAGGGTTGGAGGGACCGATCAGAGATACGCAGTATTTT. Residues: CASSLGLEGPIRDTQYF.

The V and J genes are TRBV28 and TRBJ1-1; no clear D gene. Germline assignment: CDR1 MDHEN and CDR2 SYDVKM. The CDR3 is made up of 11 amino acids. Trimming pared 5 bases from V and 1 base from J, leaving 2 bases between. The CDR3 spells CASSRNTEAFF. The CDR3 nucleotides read TGTGCCAGCAGTAGGAACACTGAAGCTTTCTTT.

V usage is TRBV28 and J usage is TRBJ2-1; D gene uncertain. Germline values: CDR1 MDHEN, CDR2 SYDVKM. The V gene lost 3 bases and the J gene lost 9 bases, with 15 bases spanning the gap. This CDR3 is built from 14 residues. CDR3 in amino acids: CASSFNSKNGEQFF. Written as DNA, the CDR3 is TGTGCCAGCAGTTTCAATAGTAAAAACGGTGAGCAGTTCTTC.

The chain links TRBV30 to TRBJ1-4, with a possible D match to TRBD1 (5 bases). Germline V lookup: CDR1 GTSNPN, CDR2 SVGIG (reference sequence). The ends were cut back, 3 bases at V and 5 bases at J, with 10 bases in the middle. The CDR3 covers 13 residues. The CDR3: CAWRRQKNEKLFF. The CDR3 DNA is TGTGCCTGGAGGAGACAGAAAAATGAAAAACTGTTTTTT.

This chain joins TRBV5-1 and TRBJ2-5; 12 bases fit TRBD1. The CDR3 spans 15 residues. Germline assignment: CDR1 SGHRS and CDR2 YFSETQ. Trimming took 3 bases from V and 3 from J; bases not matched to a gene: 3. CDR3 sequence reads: CASSSGTGGKETQYF. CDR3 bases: TGCGCCAGCAGCTCCGGGACAGGGGGCAAAGAGACCCAGTACTTC.